These T cell receptor beta chains were read from a single sample in a study of neurological immune-mediated disorders. In TCRdb, the 5' RACE reads were re-called with MiXCR into one record per CDR3 protein. The sample holds around 44,000 distinct CDR3 sequences; approximately 15% are singletons and the top ten take around 4%. Specimen: CD4+ T cells from blood. The origin of the receptors is a woman aged 55-69 years with HTLV-1-associated myelopathy (HAM/TSP). Both conserved end residues are part of each CDR3. Fields, in order: D gene, V gene, clone size, J gene, CDR3 DNA, CDR3 protein. D genes are given only for firm matches. Part of the rows lack a size; the others show once, few, many or a class for expanded clones.

>TRBD1|TRBV20-1|many|TRBJ2-3
TGCAGTGCTAGAGAACCGGGACAGCTTATGAGGAATACGCAGTATTTT
CSAREPGQLMRNTQYF
>.|TRBV12-3/TRBV12-4|many|TRBJ1-4
TGTGCCAGCAGTTTGTATGAGGGGCCGGGTGAAAAACTGTTTTTT
CASSLYEGPGEKLFF
>TRBD2|TRBV6-5|many|TRBJ2-1
TGTGCCAGCAGTCGCGCGGGGGTCTCCTACAATGAGCAGTTCTTC
CASSRAGVSYNEQFF
>.|TRBV18|.|TRBJ2-1
TGTGCCAGCTCACTCCAGCATTCAAATGAGCAGTTCTTC
CASSLQHSNEQFF
>TRBD1|TRBV15|many|TRBJ2-7
TGTGCCACCAGCCATGGGACAGGCGGGCAGTACTTC
CATSHGTGGQYF
>TRBD1|TRBV6-1|many|TRBJ2-1
TGTGCCAGCAGTGATTACAGGGGGTTAGGTGAGCAGTTCTTC
CASSDYRGLGEQFF
>.|TRBV29-1|many|TRBJ1-5
TGCAGCGTTGAGGTCCAGGCAGGGCAGCCCCAGCATTTT
CSVEVQAGQPQHF
>TRBD1|TRBV5-1|many|TRBJ2-1
TGCGCCAGCAGCCCATTCGGACAGGGCGATTCCAATGAGCAGTTCTTC
CASSPFGQGDSNEQFF
>TRBD2|TRBV20-1|many|TRBJ2-3
TGCAGTGCAACTCTCAGCCATAGCGGGGGGCGCACAGATACGCAGTATTTT
CSATLSHSGGRTDTQYF
>TRBD1|TRBV5-1|medium-sized|TRBJ2-4
TGCGCCAGCAGCTTGGCACAAGGGGGCGGTGACATTCAGTACTTC
CASSLAQGGGDIQYF
>TRBD2|TRBV5-1|many|TRBJ2-1
TGCGCCAGCAGCACGGGACTAGCGGGGACCAATGAGCAGTTCTTC
CASSTGLAGTNEQFF
>.|TRBV25-1|many|TRBJ1-1
TGTGCCAGCTCGCACAGGACAGAAGCTTTCTTT
CASSHRTEAFF
>TRBD1|TRBV5-1|many|TRBJ1-1
TGCGCCAGCAGCCAGGACCCGGGACAGGGAGGTGAAGCTTTCTTT
CASSQDPGQGGEAFF
>TRBD2|TRBV20-1|many|TRBJ2-1
TGCAGTGGCCTACCGCGGGGGGCCGAGAGCTCCTACAATGAGCAGTTCTTC
CSGLPRGAESSYNEQFF
>.|TRBV12-3/TRBV12-4|many|TRBJ2-4
TGTGCCAGCAGTTTAAGACGGGATCGAAACATTCAGTACTTC
CASSLRRDRNIQYF
>TRBD2|TRBV10-3|once|TRBJ2-3
TGTGCCATCAGCGGGACTAGCGGTCCCACAGATACGCAGTATTTT
CAISGTSGPTDTQYF
>.|TRBV2|many|TRBJ1-2
TGTGCCAGCAGTGAACGGCAGGGGACCGATGGCTACACCTTC
CASSERQGTDGYTF
>.|TRBV5-5|.|TRBJ2-5
TGTGCCAGCAGCTTGGGGACGGCCGCGGAGACCCAGTACTTC
CASSLGTAAETQYF
>.|TRBV7-9|many|TRBJ1-4
TGTGCCATCTCGGCAGGACCTAATGAAAAACTGTTTTTT
CAISAGPNEKLFF
>.|TRBV7-9|many|TRBJ1-5
TGTGCCAGCAGCTTAGACAGGCTGGGCAATCAGCCCCAGCATTTT
CASSLDRLGNQPQHF
>TRBD1|TRBV20-1|many|TRBJ1-4
TGCAGTGCTAGAGCCCCAGGGGGCAGTCTCAGAGCTCCAACTAATGAAAAACTGTTTTTT
CSARAPGGSLRAPTNEKLFF
>.|TRBV6-5|many|TRBJ1-3
TGTGCCAGCAGTTACGGGGGCCCCGCGGGGGTCGGTGGAAACACCATATATTTT
CASSYGGPAGVGGNTIYF
>.|TRBV20-1|many|TRBJ1-1
TGCAGTGCTAGAGGGGGGGACATCCGGGGCACTGAAGCTTTCTTT
CSARGGDIRGTEAFF
>.|TRBV7-2|many|TRBJ1-2
TGTGCCAGCAGCTTAGCCGGAGCTAACTATGGCTACACCTTC
CASSLAGANYGYTF
>.|TRBV6-6|many|TRBJ2-7
TGTGCCAGCAGCCGGACACCGGACGAGCAGTACTTC
CASSRTPDEQYF
>TRBD2|TRBV7-8|.|TRBJ2-7
TGTGCCAGCAGTGTAGCGGGAGCCTACGAGCAGTACTTC
CASSVAGAYEQYF
>TRBD1|TRBV29-1|few|TRBJ2-5
TGCAGCGCCCAAGACAGGGAAGAGACCCAGTACTTC
CSAQDREETQYF
>TRBD2|TRBV20-1|once|TRBJ2-1
TGCAGTGCTAGAGATTTCCGGGAGGCCTACAATGAGCAGTTCTTC
CSARDFREAYNEQFF
>TRBD1|TRBV29-1|many|TRBJ1-1
TGCAGCGTTGGAACCGGGACAGAGAACACTGAAGCTTTCTTT
CSVGTGTENTEAFF
>TRBD1|TRBV5-5|many|TRBJ2-3
TGTGCCAGCAGCCGGACAGGGCGAAGCACAGATACGCAGTATTTT
CASSRTGRSTDTQYF
>.|TRBV5-1|many|TRBJ2-7
TGCGCCAGCAGCCTGAGGGTCTCCTACGAGCAGTACTTC
CASSLRVSYEQYF
>.|TRBV21-1|many|TRBJ2-1
TGTGCCAGCAGCAAAGCCAACGGGCTGGCGGGCCAGTTCTTC
CASSKANGLAGQFF
>.|TRBV20-1|many|TRBJ2-1
TGCAGTGCTACAGGGGGGAAAGTAAACAATGAGCAGTTCTTC
CSATGGKVNNEQFF
>TRBD2|TRBV20-1|many|TRBJ2-3
TGCAGTGCTAGAGAGGTCTGGGCGGGGGGGGGCGCAGATACGCAGTATTTT
CSAREVWAGGGADTQYF
>.|TRBV5-1|medium-sized|TRBJ2-2
TGCGCCAGCAGCTTAACCCCGCAAGGCACCGGGGAGCTGTTTTTT
CASSLTPQGTGELFF
>.|TRBV3-1|many|TRBJ2-7
TGCGCATCAGCGTCGGAAGCCTACGAGCAGTACTTC
CASASEAYEQYF
>TRBD1|TRBV20-1|.|TRBJ1-6
TGCAGTGCTAGTAAGACCGGGACAGGGGGTTCACCCCTCCACTTT
CSASKTGTGGSPLHF
>TRBD2|TRBV5-1|many|TRBJ2-7
TGCGCCAGCAGCTTGACTAGCGGGGGGTCCCACGAGCAGTACTTC
CASSLTSGGSHEQYF
>TRBD1|TRBV5-1|many|TRBJ1-2
TGCGCCAGCAGCTCGGGACAGGGGGCAAGGAATGGCTACACCTTC
CASSSGQGARNGYTF
>.|TRBV10-2|many|TRBJ1-1
TGCGCCAGCAGTGAGGGTATCCGGCGTAGGAACACTGAAGCTTTCTTT
CASSEGIRRRNTEAFF
>.|TRBV7-2|many|TRBJ2-7
TGTGCCAGCAGCTTGGTGGCAGTTGACGAGCAGTACTTC
CASSLVAVDEQYF
>.|TRBV4-1|many|TRBJ1-1
TGCGCCAGCAGCCAAGAGAAGACTCCTAGAGGGACGTACACTGAAGCTTTCTTT
CASSQEKTPRGTYTEAFF
>TRBD2|TRBV7-6|many|TRBJ2-5
TGTGCCAGCAGCTTACGACTAGCGGGGGGTTATCAAGAGACCCAGTACTTC
CASSLRLAGGYQETQYF
>.|TRBV5-1|many|TRBJ1-2
TGCGCCAGCAGCCCCCCGGGACGGACCTATGGCTACACCTTC
CASSPPGRTYGYTF
>TRBD1|TRBV5-1|many|TRBJ2-2
TGCGCCAGCAGCTCAGGACAGGGTAACACCGGGGAGCTGTTTTTT
CASSSGQGNTGELFF
>.|TRBV12-3/TRBV12-4|few|TRBJ1-1
TGTGCCAGCAGTTTAGGTGAGAGCACTGAAGCTTTCTTT
CASSLGESTEAFF
>.|TRBV29-1|many|TRBJ1-1
TGCAGCGTTCTCGGGGGGAGCTTTAACACTGAAGCTTTCTTT
CSVLGGSFNTEAFF
>.|TRBV14|many|TRBJ2-7
TGTGCCAGCAGCCAAGGAGCAGTCACCCTCTTTGACGAGCAGTACTTC
CASSQGAVTLFDEQYF
>.|TRBV5-1|many|TRBJ1-1
TGCGCCAGCAGCGCTTTGCCAGGTCGGGCTTTCTTT
CASSALPGRAFF